The 26 T cell receptor beta chains below come from one sample, sequenced in a study of blood T cell repertoires in COVID-19 (dated by TCRdb to 2020 to 2022). The library came from the immunoSEQ multiplex PCR assay. TCRdb's version of the immuneACCESS table is confined to in-frame rearrangements and falls short of the full clone set. An unresolved V gene accounts for under half of the shortfall where checked; the remainder is of unknown origin. The sample table shows under 200,000 clones, and about 86% are seen once. Together, the top ten hold roughly 7% of the sample. Specimen: peripheral blood. The receptors were gathered from a man aged 50-60 years with active or convalescent COVID-19.

The chain uses TRBV18 and TRBJ1-3; unclear D gene. The CDR3 contains 16 residues. Germline CDR1 is KGHSH and CDR2 is LQKENI. The germline V and J ends were trimmed by 0 bases and 0 bases, with 9 bases remaining between them. The CDR3 protein is CASSPPIGYSGNTIYF. In DNA, the CDR3 is TGTGCCAGCTCACCACCGATCGGTTACTCTGGAAACACCATATATTTT.

This clone was counted once. The V gene is TRBV24-1, the J gene TRBJ1-2; no reliable D call. The germline CDR1 and CDR2 sequences are KGHDR and SFDVKD. Trimming removed 3 bases from V and 7 bases from J, with 11 bases in between. The CDR3 contains 13 residues. The CDR3 loop reads CATSDNRQFGYTF. The DNA of the CDR3 is TGTGCCACCAGTGATAACCGCCAGTTTGGCTACACCTTC.

The genes are TRBV27 and TRBJ1-6, with 7 positions matching TRBD1. Germline V gene sequence: CDR1 MNHEY, CDR2 SMNVEV (reference sequence). The CDR3 spans 17 residues. V dropped 5 bases and J dropped 8; count of bases not matched to a gene: 15. DNA of the CDR3: TGTGCCAGCAGTCCACTCCGGGACAGAGGCTTGGATTCACCCCTCCACTTT. Translation: CASSPLRDRGLDSPLHF.

V gene TRBV16 combines with J gene TRBJ1-2, with D perhaps TRBD1 (5 bases). The V end lost 1 base, the J end lost 4 bases, and 13 bases lay between the germline ends. From germline, CDR1 is KGHSY and CDR2 FQNENV. The CDR3 is 15 residues long. CDR3 bases: TGTGCCAGCAGCCAATTTCGGGGGTCTGGCTATGGCTACACCTTC. It is translated as CASSQFRGSGYGYTF.

The CDR3 sequence is CASSPMPGLGGDTQYF. CDR3 DNA sequence: TGTGCCAGCAGTCCTATGCCGGGACTAGGAGGAGATACGCAGTATTTT. The rearrangement links TRBV27 to TRBJ2-3; 8 bases are a match to TRBD2. V shed 5 bases and J 5 bases; nucleotides not matched to a gene: 12. The CDR3 contains 16 residues. The germline V gene encodes CDR1 MNHEY and CDR2 SMNVEV (reference sequence).

The chain has TRBV20-1 and TRBJ2-1; possible D gene TRBD1, 5 bases. CDR1 is DFQATT and CDR2 is SNEGSKA in the germline V gene (reference sequence). The CDR3 runs 11 residues. The V and J ends lost 6 bases and 9 bases respectively, with 12 bases between them. This chain's CDR3 is CSAVQGGEQFF. The DNA for the CDR3 is TGCAGTGCCGTCCAGGGTGGTGAGCAGTTCTTC.

The chain links TRBV11-3 to TRBJ1-1, with TRBD1 matching over 8 bases. The CDR3 is made up of 14 amino acids. J gave up 0 bases and V 6 bases, and 3 bases lay outside the gene matches. Per the germline V gene, CDR1 is SGHNT and CDR2 is YENEEA. The chain's CDR3 is CASSLTGVNTEAFF. As DNA, the CDR3 is TGTGCCAGCAGTTTGACAGGGGTGAACACTGAAGCTTTCTTT.

The chain joins TRBV28 to TRBJ1-2; 9 bases line up with TRBD1. Germline-derived CDR1 and CDR2 are MDHEN and SYDVKM. The CDR3 loop spans 13 amino acids. Trimming took 4 bases from V and 8 from J; bases not matched to a gene: 5. Here the CDR3 reads CASSSGQGLGYTF. CDR3 DNA: TGTGCCAGCAGTTCAGGACAGGGGTTGGGCTACACCTTC.

This clone has just a few counts. The J gene is TRBJ1-5, the V gene TRBV6-2 or TRBV6-3; 9 bases agree with TRBD1. Trimming removed 6 bases from V and 0 bases from J; junction bases left unmatched: 6. Per the germline V gene, CDR1 is MNHEY and CDR2 is SVGEGT. The CDR3 length is 16 residues. CDR3: CASSPRGQGSNQPQHF. DNA for the CDR3: TGTGCCAGCAGCCCCAGGGGACAGGGTAGCAATCAGCCCCAGCATTTT.

This clone came up a few times. The chain recombines TRBV2 with TRBJ1-1; D call uncertain. Trimming stripped 7 bases from V and 11 bases from J, with 17 bases between. Germline CDR1 and CDR2: SNHLY and FYNNEI. This CDR3 is built from 12 residues. The CDR3 loop reads CASMVLRSRAFF. DNA for the CDR3: TGTGCCAGCATGGTCCTACGTTCTCGGGCTTTCTTT.

This clone was seen a handful of times. J is TRBJ1-5 and V is TRBV7-2, with a tentative D call TRBD1 (5 bases). The CDR3 spans 15 residues. Germline CDR1 reads SGHTA; CDR2 reads FQGNSA. Between the trimmed V and J ends, which lost 4 bases and 5 bases, there was a span of 15 bases. CDR3 region: CASSSQGRRDQPQHF. The CDR3 DNA follows: TGTGCCAGCAGCTCTCAGGGTCGTCGGGATCAGCCCCAGCATTTT.

V and J are TRBV5-1 and TRBJ1-1, with a possible D match to TRBD1 (6 bases). V lost 3 bases, J lost 6 bases, and 18 bases lay in between. This CDR3 is 15 amino acids long. Germline loops: CDR1 SGHRS, CDR2 YFSETQ. The CDR3, as DNA: TGCGCCAGCAGCTCTACTAGAACAGGGATAGCTGAAGCTTTCTTT. This codes for CASSSTRTGIAEAFF.

The chain employs TRBV25-1 and TRBJ2-1; 8 bases fit TRBD2. J was trimmed by 8 bases and V by 9 bases; bases with no gene match: 9. This CDR3 comprises 13 residues. Germline V gene data show CDR1 as MGHDK and CDR2 as SYGVNS. CDR3 bases: TGTGCCAGTTTTAGCGGGGTTTTCGATGAGCAGTTCTTC. Protein product: CASFSGVFDEQFF.

The J gene is TRBJ2-3, the V gene TRBV28; TRBD2 aligns across 9 bases. The germline V gene has CDR1 MDHEN and CDR2 SYDVKM. The CDR3 is made up of 16 amino acids. V was pared by 1 base and J by 7 bases, with 9 bases of the junction left unmatched. This chain's CDR3 is CASSLFTSGPANTQYF. In DNA form, the CDR3 reads TGTGCCAGCAGTTTATTTACTAGCGGGCCCGCAAATACGCAGTATTTT.

V is TRBV28 and J is TRBJ2-1; the match to TRBD2 covers 13 bases. The V gene's germline CDR1 is MDHEN and CDR2 SYDVKM. CDR3 length: 18 amino acids. Trimming removed 6 bases from V and 8 bases from J; junction bases left unmatched: 16. CDR3 sequence (DNA): TGTGCCAGCAGCCCCCCCCCTCTAGGGACTAGCGGGACAGATGAGCAGTTCTTC. Its translation: CASSPPPLGTSGTDEQFF.

This rearrangement joins TRBV10-3 to TRBJ2-2, with TRBD1 matching 9 bases. This CDR3 has 16 residues. V shed 10 bases and J 6 bases; nucleotides not matched to a gene: 15. CDR1 ENHRY and CDR2 SYGVKD come from the germline V gene. Here the CDR3 reads CAKRYRGLHGPGELFF. DNA for the CDR3: TGTGCCAAAAGGTACAGGGGGCTTCATGGGCCCGGGGAGCTGTTTTTT.

This chain uses TRBV5-4 with TRBJ2-3; 8 bases align to TRBD2. CDR1 and CDR2 (germline): SGHNT, YYREEE (reference sequence). V was pared by 0 bases and J by 2 bases, with 2 bases of the junction left unmatched. The CDR3 is 15 residues long. CDR3 sequence: CASSLASGYTDTQYF. The CDR3, as DNA: TGTGCCAGCAGCTTGGCTAGCGGGTACACAGATACGCAGTATTTT.

This clone was seen only a few times. V gene TRBV19 combines with J gene TRBJ1-2, with 7 positions matching TRBD1. The CDR3 runs 15 residues. Germline CDR1 reads LNHDA; CDR2 reads SQIVND (reference sequence). Losses at the gene ends were 6 bases for V and 1 base for J; bases not matched to a gene: 8. In DNA form, the CDR3 reads TGTGCCAGTAGCCAGCGCGGGGACAGTAACTATGGCTACACCTTC. Its translation is CASSQRGDSNYGYTF.

This sequence joins TRBV24-1 and TRBJ2-5; 8 nucleotides agree with TRBD2. Germline assignment: CDR1 KGHDR and CDR2 SFDVKD. This CDR3 is 15 amino acids long. The V segment lost 3 bases and the J segment 5 bases; nucleotides outside the gene matches: 7. The CDR3 DNA follows: TGTGCCACCAGTGATACATTCCGGGGGGGGGAGACCCAGTACTTC. Translated: CATSDTFRGGETQYF.

The chain is built from TRBV7-2 and TRBJ2-3, with 15 bases lining up with TRBD2. J lost 0 bases, V lost 3 bases, and 4 bases had no gene match. The CDR3 length is 18 residues. Germline CDR1 reads SGHTA; CDR2 reads FQGNSA. DNA for the CDR3: TGTGCCAGCAGCTTCCGGACTAGCGGGGGGGCGAGCACAGATACGCAGTATTTT. Amino acids: CASSFRTSGGASTDTQYF.

CDR3: CASSKVRDKSYEQYF. CDR3 nucleotide sequence: TGTGCCAGCAGCAAAGTTCGGGACAAGTCCTACGAGCAGTACTTC. This sequence joins TRBV21-1 and TRBJ2-7; TRBD1 is the table's D call and was not checked against the DNA. TRBV21-1 is given as a pseudogene. The CDR3 runs 15 residues.

J is TRBJ1-5 and V is TRBV7-2; TRBD1 is a possible D gene (5 bases). The V gene lost 1 base and the J gene lost 1 base, with 11 bases spanning the gap. Per germline, CDR1 SGHTA and CDR2 FQGNSA. The CDR3 runs 16 residues. The CDR3 sequence: CASSLDGGGSNQPQHF. CDR3 in DNA: TGTGCCAGCAGCTTAGATGGGGGAGGGAGCAATCAGCCCCAGCATTTT.

This chain connects TRBV5-8 to TRBJ1-5; D not resolved. V was cut by 1 base and J by 4 bases, with 12 bases left in between. CDR3 length: 15 residues. Per the germline V gene, CDR1 is SGHTS and CDR2 is YDEGEE. CDR3 loop: CASSLNWPGNQPQHF. In nucleotides, the CDR3 is TGTGCCAGCAGCTTGAATTGGCCAGGAAATCAGCCCCAGCATTTT.

This clone was counted once. Here the CDR3 reads CASSKTSGSNEQFF. CDR3 DNA: TGTGCCAGCAGCAAAACTAGCGGATCCAATGAGCAGTTCTTC. The V gene is TRBV21-1, the J gene TRBJ2-1; whether TRBD2, the table's D call, matches the DNA was not checked. TRBV21-1 is deemed a pseudogene. CDR3 length equals 14 residues.

The J gene is TRBJ2-3, the V gene TRBV6-4, with TRBD2 matching over 8 bases. Germline V gene lookup returns CDR1 MRHNA and CDR2 SNTAGT. CDR3 length: 15 amino acids. Germline trimming cut 6 bases from V and 3 bases from J; bases unmatched to any gene: 8. CDR3 in amino acids: CASRGTSNETDTQYF. CDR3 nucleotides: TGTGCCAGCAGGGGGACTAGTAATGAAACAGATACGCAGTATTTT.

This clone has a single count. The chain combines TRBV23-1 with TRBJ1-4; a possible D gene is TRBD1 (5 bases). TRBV23-1 is sorted into the ORF group, with uncertain function. Trimming took off 4 bases at V and 8 bases at J, with 14 bases between the two ends. CDR3 size: 14 residues. The CDR3 loop is CASSPGSKGEKLFF. CDR3 coding DNA: TGCGCCAGCAGTCCGGGTTCTAAGGGGGAAAAACTGTTTTTT.